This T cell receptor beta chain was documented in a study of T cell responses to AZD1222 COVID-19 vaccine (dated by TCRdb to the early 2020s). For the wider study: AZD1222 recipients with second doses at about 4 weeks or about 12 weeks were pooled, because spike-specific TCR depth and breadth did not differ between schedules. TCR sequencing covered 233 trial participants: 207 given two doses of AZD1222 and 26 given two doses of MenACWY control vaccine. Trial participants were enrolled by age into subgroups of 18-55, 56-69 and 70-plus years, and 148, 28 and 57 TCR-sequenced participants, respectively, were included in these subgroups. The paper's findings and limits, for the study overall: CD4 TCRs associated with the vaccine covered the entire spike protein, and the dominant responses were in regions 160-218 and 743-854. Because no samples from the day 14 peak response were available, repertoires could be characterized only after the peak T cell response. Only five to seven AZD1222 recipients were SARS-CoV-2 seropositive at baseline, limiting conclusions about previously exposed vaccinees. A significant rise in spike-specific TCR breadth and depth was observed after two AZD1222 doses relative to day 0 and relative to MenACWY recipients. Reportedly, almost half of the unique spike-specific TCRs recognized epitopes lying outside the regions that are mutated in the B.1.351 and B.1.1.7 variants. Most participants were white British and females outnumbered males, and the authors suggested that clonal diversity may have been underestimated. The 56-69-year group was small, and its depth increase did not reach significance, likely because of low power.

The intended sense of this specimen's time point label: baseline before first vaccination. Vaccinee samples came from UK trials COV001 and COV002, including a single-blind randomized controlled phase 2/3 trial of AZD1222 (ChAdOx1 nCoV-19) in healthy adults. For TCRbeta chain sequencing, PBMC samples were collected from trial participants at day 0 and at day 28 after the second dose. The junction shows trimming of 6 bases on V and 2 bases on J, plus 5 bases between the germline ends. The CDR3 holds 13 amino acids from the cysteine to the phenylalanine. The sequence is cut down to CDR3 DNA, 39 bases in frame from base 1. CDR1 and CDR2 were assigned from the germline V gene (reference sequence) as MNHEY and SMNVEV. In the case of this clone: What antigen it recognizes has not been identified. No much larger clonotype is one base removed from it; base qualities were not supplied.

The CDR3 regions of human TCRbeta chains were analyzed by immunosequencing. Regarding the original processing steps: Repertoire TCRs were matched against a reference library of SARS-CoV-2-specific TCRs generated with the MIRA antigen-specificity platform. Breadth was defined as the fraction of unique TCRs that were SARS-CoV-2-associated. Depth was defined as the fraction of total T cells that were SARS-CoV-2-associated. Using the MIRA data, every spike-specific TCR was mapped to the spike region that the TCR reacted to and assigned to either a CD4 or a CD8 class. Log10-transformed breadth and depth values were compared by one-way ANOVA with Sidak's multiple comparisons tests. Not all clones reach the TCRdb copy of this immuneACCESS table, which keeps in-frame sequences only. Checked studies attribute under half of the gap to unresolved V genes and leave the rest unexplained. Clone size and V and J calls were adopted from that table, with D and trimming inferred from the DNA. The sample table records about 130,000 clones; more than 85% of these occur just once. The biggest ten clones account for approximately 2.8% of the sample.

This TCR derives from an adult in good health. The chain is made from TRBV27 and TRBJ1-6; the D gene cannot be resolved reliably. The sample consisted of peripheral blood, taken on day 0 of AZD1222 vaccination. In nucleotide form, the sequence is TGTGCCAGCAGGCGAACCTATAATTCACCCCTCCACTTT. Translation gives CASRRTYNSPLHF.